The T cell receptor beta chain under discussion was sequenced for a study of response to subunit inactivated influenza vaccine. Regarding the study as a whole: Authors suggested few new T cells are recruited by each seasonal influenza vaccination.

Worth noting for this clonotype: The antigen is unknown.

TCRdb redid the calling of the RT-PCR reads with MiXCR, one entry per CDR3 protein. The sample lists hundreds of thousands of distinct CDR3 sequences, approximately 15% occurring once. This receptor was identified in a man aged 50 to 60 who received an inactivated influenza vaccine. The starting material was PBMCs from blood, obtained less than 15 days before vaccination.

The CDR3 here is CASSLAGDGGSTQYF. For the CDR3, the DNA is TGTGCCAGCAGTTTGGCAGGAGATGGCGGGAGTACGCAGTATTTT. The chain has TRBV12-3 or TRBV12-4 and TRBJ2-3; 7 bases agree with TRBD2. The CDR3 consists of 15 residues. V dropped 3 bases and J dropped 8; count of bases not matched to a gene: 11.